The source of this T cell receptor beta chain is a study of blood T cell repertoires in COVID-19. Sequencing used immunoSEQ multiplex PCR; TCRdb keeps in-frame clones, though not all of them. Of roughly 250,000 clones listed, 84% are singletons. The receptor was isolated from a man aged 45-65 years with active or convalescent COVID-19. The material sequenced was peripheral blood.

CDR3 sequence reads: CAIHGTAEPLYGYTF. The CDR3 DNA sequence: TGTGCCATCCATGGGACAGCCGAACCACTCTATGGCTACACCTTC. The rearrangement joins TRBV10-3 to TRBJ1-2, with 7 bases identical to TRBD1. Germline V gene sequence: CDR1 ENHRY, CDR2 SYGVKD. The CDR3 covers 15 residues. V lost 8 bases, J lost 4 bases, and 13 bases stayed unmatched.